The 8 T cell receptor beta chains reported below all come from one sample, sequenced in a study of post-analysis software for immune sequencing data. Overall study results and limits: Controls had lower frequencies than patients of a handful of TRBV segments, which included TRBV5-6, TRBV5-1 and TRBV20-1.

Their cognate antigens are unknown. Tagging with unique molecular identifiers was a feature of the TCR beta cDNA libraries. TCRdb independently ran MiXCR on the PCR reads; one entry per CDR3 protein. This sample has hundreds of thousands of distinct CDR3 sequences, with approximately 33% found just once. What was sequenced was blood. The receptors stem from a girl under 18 with multiple sclerosis.

As for this clonotype: This may be a read error: a much more frequent sequence differs by one nucleotide. The V call is TRBV12-3 or TRBV12-4, the J call TRBJ1-2; D is undetermined. The length of the CDR3 is 15 residues. Here the CDR3 reads CASSVASLGLDGYTF. The CDR3 nucleotides are TGTGCCAGCAGTGTAGCATCATTAGGGCTCGATGGCTACACCTTC.

The chain recombines TRBV11-2 with TRBJ2-3; D is perhaps TRBD2 (6 bases). The CDR3 covers 15 residues. Trimming cost V 5 bases and J 5 bases, with 17 bases left between them. Germline V lookup: CDR1 SGHAT, CDR2 FQNNGV. The CDR3 bases are TGTGCCAGCAGCCCATTGCGGGGCCGCGTAGATACGCAGTATTTT. Translated: CASSPLRGRVDTQYF.

The rearrangement uses TRBV6-6 and TRBJ1-2; D is unresolved. The germline gives CDR1 MNHNY, CDR2 SVGAGI (reference sequence). V gave up 7 bases and J gave up 6 bases, with 18 bases separating them. The CDR3 runs to 14 residues. DNA for the CDR3: TGTGCCAGCACTCTTGCGGCCACGGAGAATGGCTACACCTTC. Encoded protein: CASTLAATENGYTF.

The V and J genes are TRBV6-2 or TRBV6-3 and TRBJ1-1; D is unclear. V was cut by 4 bases and J by 2 bases, with 11 bases left in between. The CDR3 is 14 amino acids. Looked up from germline, CDR1 is MNHEY and CDR2 is SVGEGT. The CDR3 coding sequence is TGTGCCAGCAGTTCTCCGGCGCGAAACACTGAAGCTTTCTTT. Translated, it gives CASSSPARNTEAFF.

The CDR3 DNA is TGTGCCAGCAGAGCTTGGGCCAATCGGGAAGCTTTCTTT. Translated: CASRAWANREAFF. The chain joins TRBV12-3 or TRBV12-4 to TRBJ1-1; D not resolved. The CDR3 is made up of 13 amino acids. V shed 6 bases and J shed 8 bases, with 16 bases lying between them.

On this clonotype: At one boundary the junction diverges from the germline segment, which might be a read error. The CDR3 nucleotides read TGTACCAGCAGCCAATCCGTAGCAGCGAAGGCGAACTATGGCTACACCTTC. Translated: CTSSQSVAAKANYGYTF. The V gene is TRBV4-2, the J gene TRBJ1-2; D not certain. Germline CDR1 and CDR2: LGHNA and YNFKEQ. The CDR3 is 17 amino acids.

The rearrangement uses TRBV3-1 and TRBJ2-1, with 11 bases identical to TRBD2. Germline-derived CDR1 and CDR2 are LGHDT and YNNKEL (reference sequence). J lost 7 bases, V lost 4 bases, and 9 bases had no gene match. The CDR3 length is 16 residues. The CDR3, as DNA: TGTGCCAGCAGCCCCGGATATAGCGGGGGGGAGAATGAGCAGTTCTTC. It yields the protein CASSPGYSGGENEQFF.

This clonotype was picked up a small number of times. The rearrangement links TRBV6-6 to TRBJ1-4; no definite D call. Trimming took off 4 bases at V and 4 bases at J, with 7 bases between the two ends. Germline V lookup: CDR1 MNHNY, CDR2 SVGAGI (reference sequence). This CDR3 has 13 residues. CDR3 DNA sequence: TGTGCCAGCAGTTCTTACTATAATGAAAAACTGTTTTTT. The encoded protein is CASSSYYNEKLFF.